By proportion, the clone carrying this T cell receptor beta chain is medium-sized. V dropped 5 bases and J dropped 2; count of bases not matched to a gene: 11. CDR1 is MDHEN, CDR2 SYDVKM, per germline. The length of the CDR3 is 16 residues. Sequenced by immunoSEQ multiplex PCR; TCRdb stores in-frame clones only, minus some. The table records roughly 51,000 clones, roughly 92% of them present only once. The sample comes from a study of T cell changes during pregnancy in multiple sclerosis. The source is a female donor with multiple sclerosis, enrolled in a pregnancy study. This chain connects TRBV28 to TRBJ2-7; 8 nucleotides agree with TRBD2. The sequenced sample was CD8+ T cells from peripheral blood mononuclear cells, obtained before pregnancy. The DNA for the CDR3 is TGTGCCAGCAGTCCTACGGGGGGGCCCCCAGCCTACGAGCAGTACTTC. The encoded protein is CASSPTGGPPAYEQYF.